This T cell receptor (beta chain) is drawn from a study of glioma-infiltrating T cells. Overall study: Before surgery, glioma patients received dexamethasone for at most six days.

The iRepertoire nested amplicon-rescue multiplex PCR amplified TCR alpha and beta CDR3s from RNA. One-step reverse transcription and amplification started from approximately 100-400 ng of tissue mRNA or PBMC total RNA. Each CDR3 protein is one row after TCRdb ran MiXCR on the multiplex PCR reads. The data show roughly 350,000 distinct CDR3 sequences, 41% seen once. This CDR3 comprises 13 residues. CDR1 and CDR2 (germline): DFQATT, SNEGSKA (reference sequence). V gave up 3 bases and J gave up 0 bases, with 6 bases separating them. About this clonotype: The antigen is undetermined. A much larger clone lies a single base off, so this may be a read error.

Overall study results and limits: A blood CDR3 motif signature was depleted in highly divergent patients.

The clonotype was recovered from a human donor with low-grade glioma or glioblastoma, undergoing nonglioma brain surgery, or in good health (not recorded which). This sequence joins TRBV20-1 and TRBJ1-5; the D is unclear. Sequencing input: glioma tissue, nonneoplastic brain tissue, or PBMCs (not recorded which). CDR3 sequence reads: CSASWDSNQPQHF. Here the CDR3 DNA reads TGCAGTGCTAGCTGGGATAGCAATCAGCCCCAGCATTTT.